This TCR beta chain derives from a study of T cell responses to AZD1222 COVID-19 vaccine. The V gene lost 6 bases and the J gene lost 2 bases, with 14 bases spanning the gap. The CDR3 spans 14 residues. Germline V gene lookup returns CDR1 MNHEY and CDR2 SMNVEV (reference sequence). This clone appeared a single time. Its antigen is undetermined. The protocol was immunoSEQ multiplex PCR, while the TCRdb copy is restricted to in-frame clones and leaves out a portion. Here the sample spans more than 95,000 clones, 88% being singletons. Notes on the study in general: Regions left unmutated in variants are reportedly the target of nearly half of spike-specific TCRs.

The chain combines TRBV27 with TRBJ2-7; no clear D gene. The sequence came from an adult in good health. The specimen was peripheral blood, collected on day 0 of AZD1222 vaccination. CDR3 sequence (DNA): TGTGCCAGCAGGGGAACATGGGCAACCTACGAGCAGTACTTC. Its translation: CASRGTWATYEQYF.